This T cell receptor beta chain was identified during a study of OX40 agonist ivuxolimab in advanced cancers. Study-level results: Low levels of normalized T-cell clonal expansion also appeared in some nonresponders. Near-lowest levels of clonal expansion characterized partial responders at 0.1-3.0 mg/kg. There were, on average, more expanded clones in CD8+ T cells than in CD4+.

This clone appeared a single time. Antigen: not known. Repertoires were generated with immunoSEQ multiplex PCR, while TCRdb's copy carries only in-frame clones and drops some. The sample shows roughly 60,000 clones, 75% to 95% of them seen only once. This clonotype was obtained from an adult with an advanced solid tumor such as melanoma, head and neck, liver or kidney cancer. Source: CD4+ or CD8+ T cells sorted from blood, taken in a trial of the OX40 agonist ivuxolimab.

CDR3: CASLGSGLQFF. As DNA, the CDR3 is TGTGCCAGCCTGGGATCGGGACTGCAGTTCTTC. This rearrangement joins TRBV28 to TRBJ2-1; D may be TRBD2 (6 bases). Deletions cut 8 bases from V and 12 bases from J, with 14 bases between. The CDR3 covers 11 residues. Germline V gene data show CDR1 as MDHEN and CDR2 as SYDVKM.